This T cell receptor (beta chain) stems from a study of T cell responses to AZD1222 COVID-19 vaccine. The junction had 4 bases not matched to a gene; V was cut back by 6 bases and J by 6 bases. This CDR3 region has 14 residues. Germline loops: CDR1 MDHEN, CDR2 SYDVKM. Clones were sequenced by immunoSEQ multiplex PCR, and TCRdb holds only the in-frame ones, with some missing. The repertoire holds about 100,000 clones, with about 83% as singletons. About this clone itself: Its antigen is not known.

General study results and limits: Clonal diversity may have been underestimated, and the donors were mostly white British, with more females than males.

This TCR was sampled from an adult in good health. The chain links TRBV28 to TRBJ1-5; TRBD1 agrees at 11 bases. Source: peripheral blood, taken on day 0 of AZD1222 vaccination. In DNA form, the CDR3 reads TGTGCCAGCAGCCTTGGGACAGGGGGTCAGCCCCAGCATTTT. This codes for CASSLGTGGQPQHF. Full variable domain (missing parts from reference TRBV28 and TRBJ1-5): DVKVTQSSRYLVKRTGEKVFLECVQDMDHENMFWYRQDPGLGLRLIYFSYDVKMKEKGDIPEGYSVSREKKERFSLILESASTNQTSMYLCASSLGTGGQPQHFGDGTRLSIL.